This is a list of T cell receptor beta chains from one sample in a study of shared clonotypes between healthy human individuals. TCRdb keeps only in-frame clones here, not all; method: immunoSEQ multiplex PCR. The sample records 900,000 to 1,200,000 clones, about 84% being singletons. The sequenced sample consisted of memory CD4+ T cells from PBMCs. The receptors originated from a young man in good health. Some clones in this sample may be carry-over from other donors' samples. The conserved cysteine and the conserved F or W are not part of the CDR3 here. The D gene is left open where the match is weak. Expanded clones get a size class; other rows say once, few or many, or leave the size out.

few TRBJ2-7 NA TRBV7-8 ASSFSGVGEQY
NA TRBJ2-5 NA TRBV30 AWSVPGPQKTQY
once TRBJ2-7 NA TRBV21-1 ASSKDGGSSYEQY
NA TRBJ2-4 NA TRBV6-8 ASSYSGPLETKNIQY
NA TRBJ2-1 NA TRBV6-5 ASSLSGGEQF
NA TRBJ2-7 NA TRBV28 ASSLRTTWSGQY
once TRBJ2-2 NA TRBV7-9 ASSLIGTPNTGELF
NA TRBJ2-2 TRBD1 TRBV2 ASRSGQGYAGELF
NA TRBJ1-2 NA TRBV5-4 ASSLPHGGIDGYT
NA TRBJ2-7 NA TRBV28 ASRRGDRFYEQY
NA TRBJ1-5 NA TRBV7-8 ASRKGYSNQPQH
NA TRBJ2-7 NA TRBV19 ASNPGSGEQY
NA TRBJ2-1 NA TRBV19 ASSIDQGPTNEQF
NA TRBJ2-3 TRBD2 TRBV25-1 ASSESGRDYYTQY
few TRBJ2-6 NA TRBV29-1 SVLQGAGANVLT
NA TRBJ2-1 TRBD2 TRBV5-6 ASSLTSGGSSYNEQF
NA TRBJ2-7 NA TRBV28 ASSLSRTPEQY
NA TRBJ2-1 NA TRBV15 ATSRGPVATGNEQF
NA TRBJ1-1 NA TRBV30 AWSVTREGVYTEAF
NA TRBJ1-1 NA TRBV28 ASEILTGSRPGAF
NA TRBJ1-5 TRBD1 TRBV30 AWSGQGGGVGRAQPQH
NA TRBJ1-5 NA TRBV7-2 ASSVVGGANQPQH
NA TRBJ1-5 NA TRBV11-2 ASSLDWSQPQH
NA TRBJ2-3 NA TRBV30 AWTQGLQDTQY
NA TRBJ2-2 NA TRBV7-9 ASSPKPGWAGELF
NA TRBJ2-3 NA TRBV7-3 ASSLTSPGFTERTDTQY
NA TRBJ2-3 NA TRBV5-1 ASSLTQGTGGTDTQY
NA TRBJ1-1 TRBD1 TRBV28 ASRLGTVNEAF
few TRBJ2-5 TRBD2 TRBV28 ASMGGSVTQY
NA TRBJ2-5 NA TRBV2 ASSEALSQETQY
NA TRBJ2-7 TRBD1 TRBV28 ASSPFGTGGYEQY
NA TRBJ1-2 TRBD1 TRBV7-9 ASSLAGQGAYGYT
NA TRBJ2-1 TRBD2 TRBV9 ASSVRLAGVNEQF
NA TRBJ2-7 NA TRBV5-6 ASRRQSTYEQY
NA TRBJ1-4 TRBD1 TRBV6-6 ASTPGGSYEKLF
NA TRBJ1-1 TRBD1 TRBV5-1 ASSQDRGEAF
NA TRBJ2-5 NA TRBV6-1 ASSEFERQETQY
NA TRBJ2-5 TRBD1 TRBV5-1 ASSPQGGFGETQY
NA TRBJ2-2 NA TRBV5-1 ASSLPPAANTGELF
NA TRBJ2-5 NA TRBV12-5 ASGLGRETQY
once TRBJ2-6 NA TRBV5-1 ASSLGEAGANVLT
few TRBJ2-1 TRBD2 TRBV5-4 ASYNWAGVYNEQF
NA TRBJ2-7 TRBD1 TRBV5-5 ASSFRDRTSYEQY
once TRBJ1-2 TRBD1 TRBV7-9 ASSRGQAPAYGYT
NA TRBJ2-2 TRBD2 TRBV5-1 ASSPGLAWTGELF
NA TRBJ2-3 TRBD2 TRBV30 AWSVSLAASTDTQY
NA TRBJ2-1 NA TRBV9 ASSVEASSYNEQF